The 9 T cell receptor beta chains given below trace back to one sample, sequenced in a study of OX40 agonist ivuxolimab in advanced cancers. To prepare the library, the immunoSEQ multiplex PCR assay was applied. The immuneACCESS repertoire file appears here via TCRdb, limited to in-frame rearrangements. These files lack a portion of the clones; in checked studies, under half of the deficit traces to unresolved V genes, and the cause of the others is not known. The sample has fewer than 95,000 clones on record, roughly 89% of them singletons. In total, the top ten clones hold over 0.7% of the sample. Sequencing used CD4+ or CD8+ T cells sorted from blood, obtained in a trial of the OX40 agonist ivuxolimab. These receptor sequences come from an adult with an advanced solid tumor such as melanoma, head and neck, liver or kidney cancer.

The chain joins TRBV19 to TRBJ2-5; D is undetermined. The germline V gene has CDR1 LNHDA and CDR2 SQIVND (reference sequence). V was pared by 5 bases and J by 8 bases, with 9 bases between. This CDR3 spans 11 amino acids. CDR3 bases: TGTGCCAGTAGTCAAGCTGTTACCCAGTACTTC. Its protein product is CASSQAVTQYF.

The V gene is TRBV13, the J gene TRBJ2-1; no clear D gene. The germline V gene encodes CDR1 PRHDT and CDR2 FYEKMQ (reference sequence). This CDR3 has 14 amino acids. The V and J ends lost 6 bases and 11 bases respectively, with 20 bases between them. CDR3 residues: CASSLGSPEGKQFF. The CDR3 region has the DNA TGTGCCAGCAGTTTGGGCAGCCCGGAAGGTAAGCAGTTCTTC.

V gene TRBV7-2 combines with J gene TRBJ1-2; TRBD1 aligns across 7 bases. The CDR3 runs 14 residues. CDR1 is SGHTA, CDR2 FQGNSA, per germline. V lost 2 bases, J lost 7 bases, and 7 bases stayed unmatched. CDR3 sequence (DNA): TGTGCCAGCAGCTTAAATATGGCAGGGGGTGGCTACACCTTC. Translated, it gives CASSLNMAGGGYTF.

The CDR3 protein is CASSHPARGYEQYF. For the CDR3, the DNA is TGTGCCAGCAGTCACCCTGCCCGGGGCTACGAGCAGTACTTC. The chain joins TRBV6-1 to TRBJ2-7, with a tentative D call TRBD2 (5 bases). V dropped 5 bases and J dropped 3 bases, with 14 bases sitting between them. Germline V gene data show CDR1 as MNHNS and CDR2 as SASEGT. The CDR3 is 14 amino acids.

This chain links TRBV7-2 with TRBJ2-3; D is ambiguous. CDR3 length: 12 residues. V was shortened by 1 base and J by 5 bases, with 4 bases between the two germline ends. CDR1 and CDR2 from the germline V gene are SGHTA and FQGNSA. DNA of the CDR3: TGTGCCAGCAGCTTAGTCGGAGATACGCAGTATTTT. Translating it yields CASSLVGDTQYF.

Remarks on this clone: At the DNA level, this CDR3 is encoded by other sequences in the same sample as well. V is TRBV30 and J is TRBJ2-7; D gene unclear. Per the germline V gene, CDR1 is GTSNPN and CDR2 is SVGIG (reference sequence). Between the trimmed V and J ends, which lost 1 base and 4 bases, there was a span of 8 bases. This CDR3 contains 12 residues. The CDR3 sequence: CAWSATAYEQYF. The CDR3 coding sequence is TGTGCCTGGAGTGCCACAGCTTACGAGCAGTACTTC.

This clone was seen just once. The chain couples TRBV29-1 to TRBJ2-1; 8 positions agree with TRBD2. CDR3 length: 14 residues. The ends lost 6 bases at V and 4 bases at J; junction bases unmatched: 8. Germline V CDR1 and CDR2: SQVTM, ANQGSEA. In DNA, the CDR3 is TGCAGCGTATCAACTAGCGGAGCTTACAATGAGCAGTTCTTC. This encodes CSVSTSGAYNEQFF.

This clone has a count of ten or more. The CDR3 protein is CASSKYEQYF. The CDR3 DNA reads TGTGCCAGCAGCAAGTATGAGCAGTACTTC. The rearrangement uses TRBV7-6 and TRBJ2-7; D remains unclear. The CDR3 covers 10 residues. Trimming removed 5 bases at V and 7 bases at J, with 6 bases between. The germline gives CDR1 SGHVS, CDR2 FNYEAQ.

The CDR3 DNA reads TGCAGCGTTGAAGATAGGGGTCAGCCCCAGCATTTT. Its protein is CSVEDRGQPQHF. This chain connects TRBV29-1 to TRBJ1-5; a weak D match, TRBD1 (5 bases). The germline V gene has CDR1 SQVTM and CDR2 ANQGSEA. V lost 0 bases to trimming and J lost 6 bases, with 6 bases between them. CDR3 size: 12 residues.